Below, 19 T cell receptor beta chains from the same sample are listed, as sequenced in a study of tumor-infiltrating lymphocytes in primary liver carcinoma. Total RNA and DNA came together from around 20-30 mg of bulk tissue without cell sorting. Researchers generated TCR beta cDNA from about 530 ng of total RNA, relying on a constant-region primer. Three nested multiplex PCR rounds, a slightly modified ARM-PCR, produced the libraries for TCR beta. TRBV1-TRBV30 forward primers paired with a C-beta reverse primer were used in the first two PCR rounds, which ran approximately 10 cycles each. TCRdb passed the multiplex PCR reads through MiXCR, listing each CDR3 protein once. The sample lists 45,000 or so distinct CDR3 sequences, approximately 70% occurring once. Sequencing input: liver tumor tissue from sampling region 2. Subset: tumor region T2, inferior pole. Receptor source: a man aged 40-55 years with primary liver carcinoma and hepatitis B virus infection.

As to this clonotype: The junction differs from germline at one of its ends, possibly a read error. V usage is TRBV6-5 and J usage is TRBJ1-3; 8 bases are a match to TRBD1. The CDR3 totals 18 residues. The germline CDR1 and CDR2 sequences are MNHEY and SVGAGI. As DNA, the CDR3 is TGTGCCAGCAGTTACGGTCCGAGGACAGGGATCGCTGGAAACGCCATATATTTT. This translates into CASSYGPRTGIAGNAIYF.

Regarding this clonotype: The junction departs from germline at one end; a sequencing error may be responsible. J is TRBJ2-1 and V is TRBV12-3 or TRBV12-4; 8 nucleotides agree with TRBD2. This CDR3 region has 16 residues. The CDR3 DNA is TGTGCCAGCGGTTTAAGAAGGACTAGCAGCTACAATGAGCAGTTCTTC. It codes for CASGLRRTSSYNEQFF.

A note on this clonotype: Germline is not matched at one junction end, which may reflect a read error. V gene TRBV28 combines with J gene TRBJ1-5, with D possibly matching TRBD1 (5 bases). The CDR3 is made up of 16 amino acids. Germline V CDR1 and CDR2: MDHEN, SYDVKM. CDR3 protein: CANSLQEVRRNQPQHF. Here the CDR3 DNA reads TGTGCCAACAGTTTACAGGAGGTGAGACGGAATCAGCCCCAGCATTTT. The whole variable domain, filled in from reference TRBV28 and TRBJ1-5, reads DVKVTQSSRYLVKRTGEKVFLECVQDMDHENMFWYRQDPGLGLRLIYFSYDVKMKEKGDIPEGYSVSREKKERFSLILESASTNQTSMYLCANSLQEVRRNQPQHFGDGTRLSIL.

In regard to this clonotype: Without the conserved terminal phenylalanine or tryptophan, this CDR3 likely stems from a read error. This chain links TRBV6-6 with TRBJ2-3; D might be TRBD2 (5 bases). The CDR3 loop spans 12 amino acids. Germline V gives CDR1 MNHNY, CDR2 SVGAGI (reference sequence). The CDR3 spells CAGSPDSILQYL. DNA of the CDR3: TGTGCCGGCAGTCCGGACTCCATTCTGCAGTATCTT.

In regard to this clonotype: At one end, the junction sequence differs from germline, possibly due to a read error. The chain links TRBV12-3 or TRBV12-4 to TRBJ2-7, with 11 positions matching TRBD1. The CDR3 runs 15 residues. The CDR3 loop reads CTSRIGTGGAGKQYF. The CDR3 nucleotides read TGTACCAGCAGAATCGGGACAGGGGGGGCCGGGAAGCAGTACTTC.

About this clonotype: One end of the junction varies from germline; a read error may be responsible. The chain recombines TRBV7-3 with TRBJ2-2; 8 nucleotides agree with TRBD2. The germline gives CDR1 SGHTA, CDR2 FQGTGA. The CDR3 contains 14 residues. CDR3 nucleotides: TGTGCCAGCAGCTTAACGTTAGCGAGCGGGGGGCTGTTTTTT. It codes for CASSLTLASGGLFF.

This clonotype has more than one count but fewer than ten. The chain recombines TRBV20-1 with TRBJ1-5; D is possibly TRBD1 (5 bases). This CDR3 has 13 residues. Germline assignment: CDR1 DFQATT and CDR2 SNEGSKA (reference sequence). The V gene lost 3 bases and the J gene lost 10 bases, with 16 bases spanning the gap. The DNA of the CDR3 is TGCAGTGCTAGGGCCCAGGGCGAGCAACCCCAGCATTTT. Protein sequence: CSARAQGEQPQHF.

The chain employs TRBV5-1 and TRBJ2-7; TRBD2 agrees at 14 bases. CDR1 and CDR2 from the germline V gene are SGHRS and YFSETQ. The CDR3 consists of 15 residues. In DNA form, the CDR3 reads TGCACGAGCAGCATGGGGACTAGCGGGAGCCCCGAGCAGTACTTC. Its protein product is CTSSMGTSGSPEQYF.

V usage is TRBV28 and J usage is TRBJ2-3; 8 bases map to TRBD1. The CDR3 has 14 residues. Germline V gives CDR1 MDHEN, CDR2 SYDVKM. V was pared by 3 bases and J by 4 bases, with 3 bases of the junction left unmatched. The CDR3 region is CASSFKTGADTQYF. In DNA form, the CDR3 reads TGTGCCAGCAGTTTTAAGACAGGGGCAGATACGCAGTATTTT.

Details on this clonotype: Given the absence of the conserved phenylalanine or tryptophan at the CDR3 end, a read error is likely. The DNA is left out, because the CDR3 cannot be placed on it with certainty; the CDR3 is given as TCRdb lists it. The gene calls are TRBV6-2 or TRBV6-3 and TRBJ2-7; the table's D call of TRBD2 was not tested on the DNA. In germline, CDR1 is MNHEY, CDR2 SVGEGT. A total of 13 residues make up the CDR3, ends included. CDR3 sequence reads: CASSYGPATEQYY.

This clonotype was found many times. The chain joins TRBV5-1 to TRBJ2-1; TRBD2 agrees at 8 bases. The germline gives CDR1 SGHRS, CDR2 YFSETQ. The length of the CDR3 is 13 residues. The V and J ends lost 3 bases and 10 bases, in that order; junction bases with no gene match: 6. Here the CDR3 reads CASSSVLADEQFF. The CDR3 region has the DNA TGCGCCAGCAGCTCGGTACTAGCGGACGAGCAGTTCTTC.

This chain connects TRBV6-2 or TRBV6-3 to TRBJ2-3; D remains unclear. The CDR3 is made up of 12 amino acids. Trimming left V 6 bases short and J 14 bases short, with 18 bases between. Germline values: CDR1 MNHEY, CDR2 SVGEGT. This CDR3 is CASRPSADTRYF. CDR3 bases: TGTGCCAGCAGGCCATCTGCGGATACACGGTATTTT.

With respect to this clonotype: At one of its ends the junction is not consistent with the germline gene, which may arise from a read error. The chain is built from TRBV29-1 and TRBJ2-1; 11 bases line up with TRBD2. Germline V gives CDR1 SQVTM, CDR2 ANQGSEA. This CDR3 region has 15 residues. In nucleotides, the CDR3 is TGTAGCGTTGTATTAGCGGGAGGGTTCTACAATGAGCAGTTCTTC. Protein sequence: CSVVLAGGFYNEQFF.

The chain carries TRBV29-1 and TRBJ1-2; D is perhaps TRBD1 (5 bases). This CDR3 region has 18 residues. The germline V gene encodes CDR1 SQVTM and CDR2 ANQGSEA. CDR3 loop: CSLGAPIGTQVANYGYTF. The CDR3 DNA follows: TGCAGTCTTGGGGCACCAATAGGAACTCAAGTGGCTAACTATGGCTACACCTTC.

Regarding this clonotype: Its ends do not fully match the called genes, so a read error is possible. CDR3 DNA: TGTGCCAGAAGCCCCAGGGCATCCTACGATCAGTACTTC. Translation gives CARSPRASYDQYF. The rearrangement joins TRBV6-2 or TRBV6-3 to TRBJ2-7, with TRBD1 as a possible D gene (5 bases). The CDR3 has 13 residues. CDR1 and CDR2 from the germline V gene are MNHEY and SVGEGT.

The V call is TRBV5-1, the J call TRBJ2-5, with D tentatively TRBD2 (5 bases). The ends were cut back, 8 bases at V and 4 bases at J, with 24 bases in the middle. Germline assignment: CDR1 SGHRS and CDR2 YFSETQ. This CDR3 has 16 amino acids. CDR3 residues: CASSQQTAAALETQYF. CDR3 nucleotide sequence: TGCGCCAGTAGCCAACAGACCGCAGCGGCCCTAGAGACCCAGTACTTC.

Concerning this clonotype: Likely a read error: the CDR3 ends without its conserved phenylalanine or tryptophan. This sequence joins TRBV6-2 or TRBV6-3 and TRBJ1-1, with a possible D match to TRBD1 (6 bases). From germline, CDR1 is MNHEY and CDR2 SVGEGT. Trimming cost V 5 bases and J 3 bases, with 10 bases left between them. This CDR3 contains 13 residues. Written as DNA, the CDR3 is TGTGCCAGCAGTCAACAGGGTTACACTGAAGCTTTCATT. Amino acid sequence: CASSQQGYTEAFI.

The sample holds one count of this clonotype. A read error may produce the germline difference seen at one junction end. J is TRBJ2-2 and V is TRBV5-1; 9 bases line up with TRBD2. The CDR3 runs to 16 residues. In germline, CDR1 is SGHRS, CDR2 YFSETQ. Here the CDR3 reads CASSIVAGVDTGELFF. The CDR3 DNA reads TGCGCCAGCAGCATAGTAGCGGGAGTAGATACCGGGGAGCTGTTCTTT. The whole variable domain, filled in from reference TRBV5-1 and TRBJ2-2, reads KAGVTQTPRYLIKTRGQQVTLSCSPISGHRSVSWYQQTPGQGLQFLFEYFSETQRNKGNFPGRFSGRQFSNSRSEMNVSTLELGDSALYLCASSIVAGVDTGELFFGEGSRLTVL.

In this sample, this clonotype turned up a few times. V is TRBV19 and J is TRBJ2-1, with 10 positions matching TRBD2. Unmatched junction bases numbered 4, after V lost 6 bases and J lost 5 bases. The CDR3 length is 14 residues. The germline CDR1 and CDR2 sequences are LNHDA and SQIVND (reference sequence). For the CDR3, the DNA is TGTGCCAGTAGCGCTAGCGGGAGAAACAATGAGCAGTTCTTC. Residues: CASSASGRNNEQFF.